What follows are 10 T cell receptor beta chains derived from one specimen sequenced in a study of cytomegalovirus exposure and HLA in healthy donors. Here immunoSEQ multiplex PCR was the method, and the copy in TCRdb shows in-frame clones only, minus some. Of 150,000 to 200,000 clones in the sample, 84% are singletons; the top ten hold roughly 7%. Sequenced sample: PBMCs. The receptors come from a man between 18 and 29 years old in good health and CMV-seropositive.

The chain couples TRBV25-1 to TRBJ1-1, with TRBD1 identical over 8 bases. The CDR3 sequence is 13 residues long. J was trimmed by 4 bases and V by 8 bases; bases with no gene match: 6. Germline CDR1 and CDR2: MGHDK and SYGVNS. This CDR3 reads CASQGQGATEAFF. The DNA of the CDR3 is TGTGCCAGCCAGGGGCAGGGGGCCACTGAAGCTTTCTTT. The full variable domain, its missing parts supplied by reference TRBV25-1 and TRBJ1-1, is EADIYQTPRYLVIGTGKKITLECSQTMGHDKMYWYQQDPGMELHLIHYSYGVNSTEKGDLSSESTVSRIRTEHFPLTLESARPSHTSQYLCASQGQGATEAFFGQGTRLTVV.

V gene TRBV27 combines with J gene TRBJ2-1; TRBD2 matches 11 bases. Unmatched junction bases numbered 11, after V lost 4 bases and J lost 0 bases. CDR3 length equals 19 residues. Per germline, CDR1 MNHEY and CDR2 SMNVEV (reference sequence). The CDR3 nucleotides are TGTGCCAGCAGTTCCACCGGGACTAGCGGACTCACCTCCTACAATGAGCAGTTCTTC. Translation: CASSSTGTSGLTSYNEQFF.

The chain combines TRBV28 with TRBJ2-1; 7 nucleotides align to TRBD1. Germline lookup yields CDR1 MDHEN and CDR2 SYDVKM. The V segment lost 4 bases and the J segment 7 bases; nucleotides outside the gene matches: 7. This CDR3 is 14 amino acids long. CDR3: CASSYPTGYNEQFF. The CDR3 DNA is TGTGCCAGCAGTTACCCGACAGGGTATAATGAGCAGTTCTTC.

The CDR3, as DNA: TGTGCCAGCAGCCTCTATACGAGCGGGAGGGACGAGCAGTACTTC. This translates into CASSLYTSGRDEQYF. The rearrangement uses TRBV14 and TRBJ2-7; 10 bases line up with TRBD2. CDR1 and CDR2 from the germline V gene are SGHDN and FVKESK. The trim removed 4 bases at V and 5 bases at J, leaving 8 bases unmatched. CDR3 length: 15 residues.

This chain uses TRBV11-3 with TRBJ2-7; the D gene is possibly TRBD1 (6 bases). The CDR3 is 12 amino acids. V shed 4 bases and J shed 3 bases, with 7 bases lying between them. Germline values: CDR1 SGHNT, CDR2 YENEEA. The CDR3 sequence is CASSSRGYEQYF. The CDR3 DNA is TGTGCCAGCAGCTCCAGGGGCTACGAGCAGTACTTC.

The CDR3 DNA reads TGCAGCGTTGAAGGGGTTAGCGGGAGCCCCTCCTACAATGAGCAGTTCTTC. It translates to CSVEGVSGSPSYNEQFF. This sequence joins TRBV29-1 and TRBJ2-1, with 9 bases lining up with TRBD2. The CDR3 extends over 17 amino acids. With 1 base clipped from V and 0 bases from J, the junction kept 7 bases outside the gene matches. The germline CDR1 and CDR2 sequences are SQVTM and ANQGSEA.

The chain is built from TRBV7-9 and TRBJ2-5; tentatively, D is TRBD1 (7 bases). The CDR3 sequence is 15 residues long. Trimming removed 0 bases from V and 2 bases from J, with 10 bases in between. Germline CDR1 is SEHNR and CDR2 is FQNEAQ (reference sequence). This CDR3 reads CASSLAAGGQETQYF. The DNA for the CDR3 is TGTGCCAGCAGCTTAGCGGCAGGGGGGCAAGAGACCCAGTACTTC.

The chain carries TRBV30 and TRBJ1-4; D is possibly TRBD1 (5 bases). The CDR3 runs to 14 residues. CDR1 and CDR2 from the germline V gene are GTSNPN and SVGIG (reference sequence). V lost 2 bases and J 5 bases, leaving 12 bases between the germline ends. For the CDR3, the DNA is TGTGCCTGGAGTCGCGGGGGTGGCAATGAAAAACTGTTTTTT. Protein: CAWSRGGGNEKLFF.

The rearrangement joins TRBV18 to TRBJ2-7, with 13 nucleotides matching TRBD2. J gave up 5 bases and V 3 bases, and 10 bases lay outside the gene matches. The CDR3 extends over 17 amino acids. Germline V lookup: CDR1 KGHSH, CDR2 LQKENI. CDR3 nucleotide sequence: TGTGCCAGCTCACCGTCACTAGCGGGAGGGCTTGGGAACGAGCAGTACTTC. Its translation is CASSPSLAGGLGNEQYF.

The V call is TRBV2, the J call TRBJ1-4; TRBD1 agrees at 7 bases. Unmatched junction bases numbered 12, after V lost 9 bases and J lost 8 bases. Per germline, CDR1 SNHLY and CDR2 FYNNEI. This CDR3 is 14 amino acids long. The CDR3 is CASQWTGPSEKLFF. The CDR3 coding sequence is TGTGCCAGTCAATGGACAGGCCCCTCAGAAAAACTGTTTTTT.